One and the same sample provided the 7 T cell receptor beta chains below, sequenced in a study of blood T cell repertoires in COVID-19 (dated by TCRdb to the early 2020s). The library came from the immunoSEQ multiplex PCR assay. The table comes from immuneACCESS by way of TCRdb, which keeps in-frame sequences with V and J called. Part of the clones is missing from these tables; in studies checked, under half for an unresolved V gene and the rest for unknown reasons. The sample table contains roughly 220,000 clones; only one count was recorded for almost 90% of them. The ten largest account for 14% to 15% of the sample. Sequenced: PBMCs or T cells enriched from blood (not recorded which). The receptors derive from a woman in her forties or fifties with acute COVID-19.

V and J are TRBV5-1 and TRBJ2-2; 16 bases align to TRBD2. This CDR3 has 17 amino acids. V shed 4 bases, J shed 4 bases, and the junction held 4 bases outside the gene matches. CDR1 is SGHRS and CDR2 is YFSETQ in the germline V gene. The CDR3, as DNA: TGCGCCAGCAGCCACGGGACTAGCGGGAGGGTCACCGGGGAGCTGTTTTTT. Translated, it gives CASSHGTSGRVTGELFF.

This clone was observed once. This chain joins TRBV5-1 and TRBJ2-3, with D tentatively TRBD1 (5 bases). Trimming removed 0 bases from V and 0 bases from J, with 8 bases in between. Germline lookup yields CDR1 SGHRS and CDR2 YFSETQ. The CDR3 extends over 15 amino acids. CDR3 nucleotides: TGCGCCAGCAGCTTGGAGGGGTGGAGCACAGATACGCAGTATTTT. Protein: CASSLEGWSTDTQYF.

The V call is TRBV21-1, the J call TRBJ1-5; the D call TRBD1 from the table was never checked on the DNA. TRBV21-1 is assigned pseudogene status. The CDR3 loop spans 17 amino acids. The CDR3 DNA follows: TGTGCCAGCAGCAATGAACAGGGGGGAAACAACAATCAGCCCCAGCATTTT. Translation: CASSNEQGGNNNQPQHF.

The chain links TRBV15 to TRBJ2-3; possible D gene TRBD2, 6 bases. CDR1 is LNHNV and CDR2 is YYDKDF in the germline V gene (reference sequence). The CDR3 runs 15 residues. Trimming shortened V by 6 bases and J by 9 bases, and 22 bases separated the two germline ends. DNA of the CDR3: TGTGCCACCAGTGGTCTCTCTCCCGGGGGTGGCACGCAGTATTTT. This encodes CATSGLSPGGGTQYF.

The chain employs TRBV28 and TRBJ1-5; no clear D gene. The CDR3 has 14 amino acids. CDR1 and CDR2 (germline): MDHEN, SYDVKM. Trimming shortened V by 2 bases and J by 5 bases, and 10 bases separated the two germline ends. CDR3 sequence reads: CASSLEGGYQPQHF. CDR3 bases: TGTGCCAGCAGTTTAGAGGGCGGGTATCAGCCCCAGCATTTT.

V and J are TRBV27 and TRBJ2-1; the match to TRBD2 covers 8 bases. There are 17 residues in the CDR3. The V gene end was trimmed by 0 bases and the J gene end by 2 bases; junction bases not matched to a gene: 6. Germline V gives CDR1 MNHEY, CDR2 SMNVEV (reference sequence). CDR3 sequence: CASSLSPAGATYNEQFF. The CDR3 coding sequence is TGTGCCAGCAGTTTATCTCCAGCGGGAGCCACCTACAATGAGCAGTTCTTC.

The V and J genes are TRBV9 and TRBJ1-2, with 7 bases identical to TRBD1. After removal of 3 bases from V and 4 bases from J, the junction contained 12 bases not matched to a gene. CDR3 length: 16 residues. The germline CDR1 and CDR2 sequences are SGDLS and YYNGEE. The CDR3 nucleotides read TGTGCCAGCAGCGAGGGGGAGGCAGGGGGAATCTATGGCTACACCTTC. Amino acids: CASSEGEAGGIYGYTF.